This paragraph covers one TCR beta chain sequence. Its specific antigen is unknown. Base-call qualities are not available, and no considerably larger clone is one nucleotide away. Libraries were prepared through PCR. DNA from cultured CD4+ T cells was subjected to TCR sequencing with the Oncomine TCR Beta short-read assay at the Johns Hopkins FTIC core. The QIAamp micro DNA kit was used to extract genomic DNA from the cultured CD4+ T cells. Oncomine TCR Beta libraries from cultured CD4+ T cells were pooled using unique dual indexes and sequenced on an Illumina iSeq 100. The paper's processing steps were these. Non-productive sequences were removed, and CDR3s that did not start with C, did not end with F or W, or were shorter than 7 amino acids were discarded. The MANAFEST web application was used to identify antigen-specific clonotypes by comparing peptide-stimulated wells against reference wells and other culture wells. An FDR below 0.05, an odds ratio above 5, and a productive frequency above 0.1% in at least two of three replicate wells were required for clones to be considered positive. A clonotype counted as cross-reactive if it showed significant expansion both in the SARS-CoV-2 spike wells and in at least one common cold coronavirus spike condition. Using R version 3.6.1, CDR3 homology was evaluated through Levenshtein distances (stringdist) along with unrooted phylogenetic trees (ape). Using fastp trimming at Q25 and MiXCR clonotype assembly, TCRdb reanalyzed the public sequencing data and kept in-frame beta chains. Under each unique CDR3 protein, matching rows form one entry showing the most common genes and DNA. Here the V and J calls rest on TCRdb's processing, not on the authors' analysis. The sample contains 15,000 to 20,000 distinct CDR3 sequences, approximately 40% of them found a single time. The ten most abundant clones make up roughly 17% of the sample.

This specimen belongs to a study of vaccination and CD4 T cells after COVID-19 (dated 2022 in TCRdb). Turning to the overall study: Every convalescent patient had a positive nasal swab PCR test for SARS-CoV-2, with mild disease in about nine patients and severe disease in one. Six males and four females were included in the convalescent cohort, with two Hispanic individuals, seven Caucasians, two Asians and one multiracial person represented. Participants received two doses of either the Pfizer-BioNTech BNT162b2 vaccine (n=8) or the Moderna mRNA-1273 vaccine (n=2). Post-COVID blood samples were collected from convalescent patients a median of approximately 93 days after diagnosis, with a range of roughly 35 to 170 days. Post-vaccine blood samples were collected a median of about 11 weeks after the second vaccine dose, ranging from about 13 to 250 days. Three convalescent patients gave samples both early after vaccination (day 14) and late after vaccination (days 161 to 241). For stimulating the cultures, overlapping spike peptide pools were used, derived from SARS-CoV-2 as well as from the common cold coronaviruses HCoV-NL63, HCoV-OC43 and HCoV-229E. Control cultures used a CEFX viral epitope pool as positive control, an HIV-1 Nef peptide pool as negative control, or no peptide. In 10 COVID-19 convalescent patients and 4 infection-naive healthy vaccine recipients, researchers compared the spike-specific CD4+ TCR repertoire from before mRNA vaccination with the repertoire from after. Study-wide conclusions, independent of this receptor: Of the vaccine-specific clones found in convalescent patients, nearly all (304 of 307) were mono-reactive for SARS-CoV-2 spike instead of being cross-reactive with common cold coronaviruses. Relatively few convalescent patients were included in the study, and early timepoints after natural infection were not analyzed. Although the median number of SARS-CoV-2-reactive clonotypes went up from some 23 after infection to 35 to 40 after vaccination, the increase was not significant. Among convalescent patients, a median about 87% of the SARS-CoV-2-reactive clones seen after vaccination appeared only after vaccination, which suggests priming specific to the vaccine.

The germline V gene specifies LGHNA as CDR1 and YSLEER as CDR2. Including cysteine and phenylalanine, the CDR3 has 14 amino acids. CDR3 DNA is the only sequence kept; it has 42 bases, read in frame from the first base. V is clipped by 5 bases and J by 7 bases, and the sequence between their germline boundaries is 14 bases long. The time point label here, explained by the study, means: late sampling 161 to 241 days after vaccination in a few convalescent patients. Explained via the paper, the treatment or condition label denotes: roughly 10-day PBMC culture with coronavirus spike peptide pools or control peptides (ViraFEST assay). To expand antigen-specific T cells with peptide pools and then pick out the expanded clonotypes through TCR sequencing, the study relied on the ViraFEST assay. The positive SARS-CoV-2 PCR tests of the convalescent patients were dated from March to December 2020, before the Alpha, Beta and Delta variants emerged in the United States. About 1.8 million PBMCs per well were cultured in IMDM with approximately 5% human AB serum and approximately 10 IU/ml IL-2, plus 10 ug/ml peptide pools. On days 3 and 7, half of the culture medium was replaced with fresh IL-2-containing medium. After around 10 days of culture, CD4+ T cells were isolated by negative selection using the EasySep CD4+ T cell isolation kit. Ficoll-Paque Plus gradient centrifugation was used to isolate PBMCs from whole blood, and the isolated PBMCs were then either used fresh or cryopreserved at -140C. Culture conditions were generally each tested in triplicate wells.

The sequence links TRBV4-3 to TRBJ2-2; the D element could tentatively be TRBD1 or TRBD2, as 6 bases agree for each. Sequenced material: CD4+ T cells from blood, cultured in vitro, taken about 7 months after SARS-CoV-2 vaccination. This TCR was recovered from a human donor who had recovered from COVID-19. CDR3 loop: CASSGGTSIGELFF. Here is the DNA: TGCGCCAGCAGCGGCGGGACATCAATCGGGGAGCTGTTTTTT.